The rows below give T cell receptor beta chains drawn from one sample of a study of CD8 T cells in ankylosing spondylitis. From the 5' RACE reads, TCRdb called clonotypes with MiXCR, one entry per CDR3 protein. The table includes roughly 130,000 distinct CDR3 sequences, around 7% detected once. Input material: blood, either unsorted or a sorted T cell fraction (not recorded which). Every receptor here comes from a male donor with ankylosing spondylitis or in good health (not recorded which). The CDR3 runs from the conserved cysteine through the conserved F or W. D genes are given only for firm matches. Rows may omit the clone size; those that give it use once, few, many or a size class.

v_call	clone_size	j_call	d_call	cdr3_aa	cdr3_nt
TRBV7-8	few	TRBJ2-3	TRBD2	CASSLRGGITDTQYF	TGTGCCAGCAGCTTGCGCGGGGGGATCACAGATACGCAGTATTTT
TRBV7-2	-	TRBJ2-7	-	CASSQVRGYEQYF	TGTGCCAGCAGCCAAGTCAGGGGCTACGAGCAGTACTTC
TRBV4-2	-	TRBJ2-1	-	CASGPGLPGHNEQFF	TGTGCCAGCGGCCCCGGTCTCCCAGGGCACAATGAGCAGTTCTTC
TRBV28	many	TRBJ2-7	TRBD1	CASTTPGQTSYEQYF	TGTGCCAGCACCACTCCGGGACAGACCTCCTACGAGCAGTACTTC
TRBV28	many	TRBJ1-5	-	CASRDASGTPVGNQPQHF	TGTGCCAGCAGGGACGCGTCCGGGACCCCGGTCGGCAATCAGCCCCAGCATTTT
TRBV5-1	few	TRBJ2-3	TRBD1	CASNQGRDRGPDTQYF	TGCGCCAGCAACCAGGGACGCGACAGGGGCCCAGATACGCAGTATTTT
TRBV20-1	few	TRBJ2-5	TRBD2	CSARGDGSGGARTETQYF	TGCAGTGCTAGAGGTGATGGTAGCGGGGGGGCAAGAACGGAGACCCAGTACTTC
TRBV7-6	many	TRBJ2-1	TRBD1	CASSLDRHNEQFF	TGTGCCAGCAGCTTGGACAGGCACAATGAGCAGTTCTTC
TRBV27	many	TRBJ2-1	TRBD2	CASNRGSGYNEQFF	TGTGCCAGCAACCGGGGTAGCGGGTACAATGAGCAGTTCTTC
TRBV20-1	many	TRBJ2-7	TRBD2	CSASQPGRAYEQYF	TGCAGTGCTAGCCAGCCCGGGAGGGCCTACGAGCAGTACTTC
TRBV7-2	many	TRBJ1-5	TRBD1	CASSLASTGGDQPQHF	TGTGCCAGCAGCTTAGCGAGCACAGGGGGCGATCAGCCCCAGCATTTT
TRBV20-1	many	TRBJ2-6	-	CSAQTGSSGANVLTF	TGCAGTGCGCAAACGGGATCCTCTGGGGCCAACGTCCTGACTTTC
TRBV20-1	many	TRBJ1-1	-	CSARALGHMNTEAFF	TGCAGTGCTAGAGCCCTGGGACATATGAACACTGAAGCTTTCTTT
TRBV12-3/TRBV12-4	few	TRBJ2-5	-	CASNSQGFGETQYF	TGTGCCAGCAACTCCCAGGGGTTTGGTGAGACCCAGTACTTC
TRBV18	few	TRBJ1-4	-	CASSPRTNEKLFF	TGTGCCAGCTCACCACGGACCAATGAAAAACTGTTTTTT
TRBV5-1	many	TRBJ1-1	-	CASSLALAGMNTEAFF	TGCGCCAGCAGCTTGGCCCTTGCAGGTATGAACACTGAAGCTTTCTTT
TRBV20-1	many	TRBJ2-7	TRBD1	CSATSPGQATYEQYF	TGCAGTGCTACTAGCCCGGGACAGGCAACCTACGAGCAGTACTTC
TRBV20-1	few	TRBJ2-1	TRBD2	CSASLGLGINNEQFF	TGCAGTGCTAGCTTGGGACTAGGGATTAACAATGAGCAGTTCTTC
TRBV27	many	TRBJ2-3	-	CASSPQTLSTDTQYF	TGTGCCAGCAGTCCCCAGACTCTTTCCACAGATACGCAGTATTTT
TRBV5-1	many	TRBJ1-6	TRBD1	CASSPDRVANSPLHF	TGCGCCAGCAGCCCGGACAGGGTAGCCAATTCACCCCTCCACTTT
TRBV5-1	many	TRBJ2-3	-	CASSISKKGDTQYF	TGCGCCAGCAGTATCTCCAAAAAGGGAGATACGCAGTATTTT